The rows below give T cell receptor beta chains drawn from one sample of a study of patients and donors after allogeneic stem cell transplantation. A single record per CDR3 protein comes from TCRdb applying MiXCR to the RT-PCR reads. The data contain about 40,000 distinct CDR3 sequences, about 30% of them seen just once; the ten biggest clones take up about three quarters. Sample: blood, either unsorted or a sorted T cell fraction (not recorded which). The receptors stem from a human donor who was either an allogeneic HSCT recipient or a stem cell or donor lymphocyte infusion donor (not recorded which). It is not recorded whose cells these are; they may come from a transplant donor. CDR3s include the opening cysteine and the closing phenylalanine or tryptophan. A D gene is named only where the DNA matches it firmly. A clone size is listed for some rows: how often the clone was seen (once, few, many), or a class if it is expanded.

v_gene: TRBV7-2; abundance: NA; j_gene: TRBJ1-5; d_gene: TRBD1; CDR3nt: TGTGCCAGCAGCAGAGGACAGGGAAGCAATCAGCCCCAGCATTTT; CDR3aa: CASSRGQGSNQPQHF
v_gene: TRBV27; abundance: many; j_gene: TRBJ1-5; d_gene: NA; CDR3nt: TGTGCCAGCAGTCAAAACGGGCCTAAGCCCCAGCATTTT; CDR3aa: CASSQNGPKPQHF
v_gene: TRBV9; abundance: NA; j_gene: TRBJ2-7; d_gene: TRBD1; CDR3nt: TGTGCCAGCAGCGTAGGCCAGGGGGCTTTCTACGAGCAGTACTTC; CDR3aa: CASSVGQGAFYEQYF
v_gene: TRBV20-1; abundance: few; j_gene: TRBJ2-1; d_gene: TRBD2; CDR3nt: TGCAGTGCTTCCGGACTAGCGGGAATTAAGGGGGAGCAGTTCTTC; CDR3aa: CSASGLAGIKGEQFF
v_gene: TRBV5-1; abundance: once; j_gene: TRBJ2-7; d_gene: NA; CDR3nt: TGCGCCAGCAGCTTGGCCTTGGGCGCGCCCTACGAGCAGTACTTC; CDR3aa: CASSLALGAPYEQYF
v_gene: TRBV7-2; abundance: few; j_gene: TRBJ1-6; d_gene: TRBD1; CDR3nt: TGTGCCAGCAGCTGGACAGGGCTTTATAATTCACCCCTCCACTTT; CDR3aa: CASSWTGLYNSPLHF
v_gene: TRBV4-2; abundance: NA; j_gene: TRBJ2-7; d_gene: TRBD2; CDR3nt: TGTGCCAGCAGCCAAATTGAAGCGGGAGGGGACTACGAGCAGTACTTC; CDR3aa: CASSQIEAGGDYEQYF
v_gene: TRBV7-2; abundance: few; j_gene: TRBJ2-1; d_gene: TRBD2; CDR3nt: TGTGCCAGCAGCTTTTCGGGACTAGCGGGAGTCAATGAGCAGTTCTTC; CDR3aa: CASSFSGLAGVNEQFF
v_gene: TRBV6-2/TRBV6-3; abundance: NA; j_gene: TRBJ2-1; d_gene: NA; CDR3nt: TGTGCCAGCAGTCACTACACCGCAACCCCCAATGAGCAGTTCTTC; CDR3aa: CASSHYTATPNEQFF
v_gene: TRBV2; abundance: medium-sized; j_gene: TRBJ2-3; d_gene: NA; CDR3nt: TGTGCCAGCGAAGACGGGGTGGCAGATACGCAGTATTTT; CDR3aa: CASEDGVADTQYF
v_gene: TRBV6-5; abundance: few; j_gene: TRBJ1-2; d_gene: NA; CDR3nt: TGTGCCAGCACTGATACCCCGTCTAGCTACACCTTC; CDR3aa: CASTDTPSSYTF
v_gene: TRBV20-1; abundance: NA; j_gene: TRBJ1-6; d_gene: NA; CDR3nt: TGCAGTGCTAGACCCCGGGCTAACGATTCACCCCTCCACTTT; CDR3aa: CSARPRANDSPLHF
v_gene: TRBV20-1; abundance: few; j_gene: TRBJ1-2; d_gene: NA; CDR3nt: TGCAGTGCTAGAGATCACCCCTCTGACAGCTACACCTTC; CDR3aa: CSARDHPSDSYTF
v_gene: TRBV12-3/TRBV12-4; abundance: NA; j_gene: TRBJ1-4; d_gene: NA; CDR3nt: TGTGCCAGCAGTCCTACACCCTGGGGGATTAATGAACAACTGTTTTTT; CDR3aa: CASSPTPWGINEQLFF
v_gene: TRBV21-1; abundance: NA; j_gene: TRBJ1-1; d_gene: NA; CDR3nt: TGTGCCAGCGGGAAGGGGGCCACTGAAGCTTTCTTT; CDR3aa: CASGKGATEAFF
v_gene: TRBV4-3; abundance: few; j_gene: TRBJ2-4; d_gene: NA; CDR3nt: TGCGCCAGCAGCCAAGGTCCTAGGACCAAAAACATTCAGTACTTC; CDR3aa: CASSQGPRTKNIQYF
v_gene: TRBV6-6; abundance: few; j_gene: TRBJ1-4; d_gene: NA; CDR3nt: TGTGCCAGCAGTTTTGGGGACGCTAATGAAAAACTGTTTTTT; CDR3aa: CASSFGDANEKLFF
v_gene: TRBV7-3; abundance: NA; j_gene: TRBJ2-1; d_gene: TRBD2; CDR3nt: TGTGCCAGCAGCTCAAAGAACGAGTTAGCGGGCTACAATGAGCAGTTCTTC; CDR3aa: CASSSKNELAGYNEQFF
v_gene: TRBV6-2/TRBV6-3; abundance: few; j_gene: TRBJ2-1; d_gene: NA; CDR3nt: TGTGCCAGCAGTTATCTAACATTTCGATCCTACAATGAGCAGTTCTTC; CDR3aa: CASSYLTFRSYNEQFF
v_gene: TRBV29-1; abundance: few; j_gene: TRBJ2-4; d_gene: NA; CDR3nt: TGCAGCGCAATGACAGGATTCGCCAAAAACATTCAGTACTTC; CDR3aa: CSAMTGFAKNIQYF
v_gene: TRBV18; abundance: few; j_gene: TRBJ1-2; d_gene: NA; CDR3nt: TGTGCCAGCTCACCTCAGACAGCTAACTATGGCTACACCTTC; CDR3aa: CASSPQTANYGYTF
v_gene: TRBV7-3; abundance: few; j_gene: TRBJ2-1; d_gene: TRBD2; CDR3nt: TGTGCCAGCAGCTTATTCGGGCGGACTAGCGGGAGGCCAAATGAGCAGTTCTTC; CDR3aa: CASSLFGRTSGRPNEQFF
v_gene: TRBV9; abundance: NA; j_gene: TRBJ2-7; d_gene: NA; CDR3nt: TGTGCCAGCAGCGCCGACCCGGGAAGAGGGCTAAACTACGAGCAGTACTTC; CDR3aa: CASSADPGRGLNYEQYF
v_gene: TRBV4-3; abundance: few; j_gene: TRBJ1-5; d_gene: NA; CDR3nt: TGCGCCAGCAGCCAAAGTCAAGGAAACAATCAGCCCCAGCATTTT; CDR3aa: CASSQSQGNNQPQHF
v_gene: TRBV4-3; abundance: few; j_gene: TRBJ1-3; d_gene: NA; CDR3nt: TGCGCCAGCAGCCACCAACAGGGCTCTGGAAACACCATATATTTT; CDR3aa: CASSHQQGSGNTIYF
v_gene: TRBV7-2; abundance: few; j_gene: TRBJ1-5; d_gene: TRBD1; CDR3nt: TGTGCCAGCAGCCAGACAGGGAGTGCTCAGCCCCAGCATTTT; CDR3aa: CASSQTGSAQPQHF
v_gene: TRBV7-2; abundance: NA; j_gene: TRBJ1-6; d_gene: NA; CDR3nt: TGTGCCAGCAGCTTAGAGGCCCGAACTAATTCACCCCTCCACTTT; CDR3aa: CASSLEARTNSPLHF
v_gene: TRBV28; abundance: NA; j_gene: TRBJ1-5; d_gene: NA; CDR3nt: TGTGCCAGCAGATATAGAACGGGGATGACTCAGCCCCAGCGTTTT; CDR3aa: CASRYRTGMTQPQRF
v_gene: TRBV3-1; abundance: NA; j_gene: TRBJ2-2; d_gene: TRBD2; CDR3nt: TGTGCCAGCAGCCTGAAGCTAGCGGGAGTCGCCGGGGAGCTGTTTTTT; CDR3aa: CASSLKLAGVAGELFF
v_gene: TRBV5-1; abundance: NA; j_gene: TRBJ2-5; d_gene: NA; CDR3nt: TGCGCCAGCAGCTTGGATGTAGCCCAAGAGACCCAGTACTTC; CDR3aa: CASSLDVAQETQYF
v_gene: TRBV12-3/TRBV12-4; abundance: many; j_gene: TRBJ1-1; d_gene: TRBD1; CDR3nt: TGTGCCAGCAGACCCAGGACAGGGGGCTATTCCGAAGCTTTCTTT; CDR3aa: CASRPRTGGYSEAFF
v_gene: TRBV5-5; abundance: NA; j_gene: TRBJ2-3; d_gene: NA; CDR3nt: TGTGCCAGCACCCCCGGCACAGATACGCAGTATTTT; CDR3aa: CASTPGTDTQYF
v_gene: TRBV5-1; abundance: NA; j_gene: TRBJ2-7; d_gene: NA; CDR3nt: TGCGCCAGCAACGACTACGCGCCCTACGAGCAGTACTTC; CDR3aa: CASNDYAPYEQYF
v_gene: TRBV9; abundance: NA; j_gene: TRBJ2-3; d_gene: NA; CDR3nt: TGTGCCAGCAGCCCATACCCTACGGGAAGCACAGATACGCAGTATTTT; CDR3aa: CASSPYPTGSTDTQYF
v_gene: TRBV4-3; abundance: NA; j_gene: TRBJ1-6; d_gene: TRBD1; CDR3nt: TGCGCCAGCAGCCACAGGGGGCTAGGGTATTCACCCCTCCACTTT; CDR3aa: CASSHRGLGYSPLHF